The clone carrying this T cell receptor (beta chain) is a singleton in its sample. From germline, CDR1 is SGHRS and CDR2 YFSETQ. The CDR3 spans 16 residues. After removal of 0 bases from V and 12 bases from J, the junction contained 10 bases not matched to a gene. Time point indicated: pre-sensitization, week 0. Treatment: therapeutic diphenylcyclopropenone sensitization with weekly scalp DPC. The sample comes from a study of human T cells and chemical hapten exposure. In TCRdb, the RACE reads were re-called with MiXCR into one record per CDR3 protein. Of some 200,000 distinct CDR3 sequences in the sample, approximately 29% are singletons; the top ten hold nearly 3%.

J is TRBJ1-6 and V is TRBV5-1, with 9 bases identical to TRBD1. The sample was whole blood, taken in connection with sensitization to the hapten diphenylcyclopropenone (DPC). The sequence came from a woman in her thirties with alopecia areata. Some clones in this sample may be carry-over from other donors' samples. The CDR3 sequence: CASSLGGQGNWVPLHF. CDR3 bases: TGCGCCAGCAGCTTGGGGGGACAGGGAAATTGGGTACCCCTCCACTTT.